The clone carrying this TCR beta chain was seen just once. Its antigen remains unknown. These data come from a study of immune evolution from preneoplasia to lung adenocarcinoma. Study details: HLA loss of heterozygosity: about 7% AIS, under 19% MIA, roughly 35% ADC, none AAH.

Study-level findings and limits: Later-stage lesions appeared to have more T cells, more diversity, less clonality.

The method was immunoSEQ multiplex PCR; TCRdb's version includes in-frame clones alone and lacks a portion of them. The sample shows over 30,000 clones, 74% of them seen only once. CDR1 MNHNY and CDR2 SVGAGI come from the germline V gene (reference sequence). V lost 4 bases and J 3 bases, leaving 15 bases between the germline ends. This CDR3 has 15 amino acids. The receptor comes from a person in their sixties with lung adenocarcinoma. The sequencing input was FFPE invasive lung adenocarcinoma tissue. The chain is built from TRBV6-6 and TRBJ2-5, with a tentative D call TRBD2 (5 bases). This CDR3 reads CASSSSWTGKETQYF. The CDR3 DNA sequence: TGTGCCAGCAGTTCCTCCTGGACTGGGAAAGAGACCCAGTACTTC.